In this sample, the clone carrying this T cell receptor (beta chain) turned up a few times. TCRdb re-analysed the RT-PCR reads in MiXCR, keeping a single row per CDR3 protein. The sample lists 650,000 to 800,000 distinct CDR3 sequences, over 12% seen once, with 3.6% in the top ten. CDR3 length: 15 amino acids. J gave up 4 bases and V 2 bases, and 1 base lay outside the gene matches. Germline-derived CDR1 and CDR2 are LGHNA and YSLEER. This TCR was sampled from a female donor in good health, serving as a healthy control. Input material: memory CD4+ T cells from blood. The V and J genes are TRBV4-3 and TRBJ2-3, with 12 bases matching TRBD2. CDR3 sequence: CASSQLAGGSDTQYF. As DNA, the CDR3 is TGCGCCAGCAGCCAACTAGCGGGAGGGTCAGATACGCAGTATTTT.